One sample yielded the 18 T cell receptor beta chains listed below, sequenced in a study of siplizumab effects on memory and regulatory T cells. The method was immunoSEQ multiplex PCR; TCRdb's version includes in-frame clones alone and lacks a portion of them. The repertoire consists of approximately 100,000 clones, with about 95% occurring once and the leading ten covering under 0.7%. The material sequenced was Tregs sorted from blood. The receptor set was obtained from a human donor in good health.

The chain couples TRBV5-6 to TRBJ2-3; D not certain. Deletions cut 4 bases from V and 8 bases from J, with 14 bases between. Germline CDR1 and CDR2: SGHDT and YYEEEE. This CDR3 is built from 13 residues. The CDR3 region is CASSEVGPGTQYF. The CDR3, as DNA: TGTGCCAGCAGCGAGGTTGGTCCGGGTACGCAGTATTTT.

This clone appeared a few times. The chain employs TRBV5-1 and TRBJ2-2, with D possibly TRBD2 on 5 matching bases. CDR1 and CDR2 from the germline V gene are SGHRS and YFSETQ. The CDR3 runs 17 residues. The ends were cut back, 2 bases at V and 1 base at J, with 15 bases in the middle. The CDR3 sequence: CASSLSIVGGNTGELFF. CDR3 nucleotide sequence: TGCGCCAGCAGCTTAAGTATTGTTGGAGGGAACACCGGGGAGCTGTTTTTT. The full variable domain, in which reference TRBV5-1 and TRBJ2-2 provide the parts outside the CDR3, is KAGVTQTPRYLIKTRGQQVTLSCSPISGHRSVSWYQQTPGQGLQFLFEYFSETQRNKGNFPGRFSGRQFSNSRSEMNVSTLELGDSALYLCASSLSIVGGNTGELFFGEGSRLTVL.

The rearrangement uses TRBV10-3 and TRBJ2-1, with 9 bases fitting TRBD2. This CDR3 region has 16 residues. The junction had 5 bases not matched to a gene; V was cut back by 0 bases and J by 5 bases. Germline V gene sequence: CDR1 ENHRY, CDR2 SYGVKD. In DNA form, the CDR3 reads TGTGCCATCAGTGAGTCAGGGCTAGCGGGAAACAATGAGCAGTTCTTC. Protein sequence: CAISESGLAGNNEQFF.

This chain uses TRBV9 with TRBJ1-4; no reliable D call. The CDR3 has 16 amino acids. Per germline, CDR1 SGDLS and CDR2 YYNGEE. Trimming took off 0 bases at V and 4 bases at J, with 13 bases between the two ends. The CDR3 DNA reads TGTGCCAGCAGCGTAGGAGAGGCGGGAATTAATGAAAAACTGTTTTTT. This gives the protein CASSVGEAGINEKLFF. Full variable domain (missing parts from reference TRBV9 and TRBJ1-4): DSGVTQTPKHLITATGQRVTLRCSPRSGDLSVYWYQQSLDQGLQFLIQYYNGEERAKGNILERFSAQQFPDLHSELNLSSLELGDSALYFCASSVGEAGINEKLFFGSGTQLSVL.

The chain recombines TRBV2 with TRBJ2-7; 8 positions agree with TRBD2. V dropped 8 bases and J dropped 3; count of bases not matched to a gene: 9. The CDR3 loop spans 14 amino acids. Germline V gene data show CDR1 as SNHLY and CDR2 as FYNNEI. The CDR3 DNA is TGTGCCAGCTCGGGGGGGCGTCTAATCTACGAGCAGTACTTC. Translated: CASSGGRLIYEQYF.

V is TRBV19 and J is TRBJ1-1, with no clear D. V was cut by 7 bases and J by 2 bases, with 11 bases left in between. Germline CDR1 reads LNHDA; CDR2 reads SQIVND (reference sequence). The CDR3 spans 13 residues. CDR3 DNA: TGTGCCAGTATGTTTGCCGTCAACACTGAAGCTTTCTTT. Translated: CASMFAVNTEAFF.

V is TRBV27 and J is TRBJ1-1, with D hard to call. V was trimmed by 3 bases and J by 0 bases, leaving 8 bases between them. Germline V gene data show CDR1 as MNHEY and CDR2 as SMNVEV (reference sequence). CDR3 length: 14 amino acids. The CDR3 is CASSFLAMNTEAFF. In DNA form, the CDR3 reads TGTGCCAGCAGTTTCCTAGCCATGAACACTGAAGCTTTCTTT.

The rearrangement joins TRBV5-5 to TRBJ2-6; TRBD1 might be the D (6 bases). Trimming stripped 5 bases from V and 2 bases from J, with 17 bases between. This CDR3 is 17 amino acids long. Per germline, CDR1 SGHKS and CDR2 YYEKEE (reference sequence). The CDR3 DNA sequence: TGTGCCAGCAGTTTCAGGGGATCAGGGGCTGGGGCCAACGTCCTGACTTTC. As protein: CASSFRGSGAGANVLTF.

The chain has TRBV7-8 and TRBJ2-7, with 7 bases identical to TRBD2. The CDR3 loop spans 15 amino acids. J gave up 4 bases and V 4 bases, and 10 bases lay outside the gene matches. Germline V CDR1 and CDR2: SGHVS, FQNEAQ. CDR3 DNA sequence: TGTGCCAGCAGCTCCAAAGCGGGGAAACAATACGAGCAGTACTTC. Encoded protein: CASSSKAGKQYEQYF.

The CDR3 sequence: CASSEILETQYF. CDR3 sequence (DNA): TGTGCCAGCAGTGAGATTCTAGAGACCCAGTACTTC. The chain couples TRBV2 to TRBJ2-5; D unresolved. V was pared by 3 bases and J by 4 bases, with 6 bases between. Germline V gene sequence: CDR1 SNHLY, CDR2 FYNNEI. The CDR3 covers 12 residues.

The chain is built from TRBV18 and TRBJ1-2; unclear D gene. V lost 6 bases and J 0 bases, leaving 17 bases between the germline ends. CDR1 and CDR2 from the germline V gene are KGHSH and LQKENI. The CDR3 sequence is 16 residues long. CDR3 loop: CASSPLSFSANYGYTF. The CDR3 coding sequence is TGTGCCAGCTCCCCCTTATCATTTTCAGCTAACTATGGCTACACCTTC. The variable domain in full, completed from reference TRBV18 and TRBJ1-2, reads NAGVMQNPRHLVRRRGQEARLRCSPMKGHSHVYWYRQLPEEGLKFMVYLQKENIIDESGMPKERFSAEFPKEGPSILRIQQVVRGDSAAYFCASSPLSFSANYGYTFGSGTRLTVV.

As DNA, the CDR3 is TGTGCCAGCAGTGGTGGTGGCAGGATTAAAAACATTCAGTACTTC. It translates to CASSGGGRIKNIQYF. The gene calls are TRBV2 and TRBJ2-4, with D hard to call. CDR3 length: 15 amino acids. V was trimmed by 4 bases and J by 4 bases, leaving 14 bases between them. Germline CDR1 and CDR2: SNHLY and FYNNEI.

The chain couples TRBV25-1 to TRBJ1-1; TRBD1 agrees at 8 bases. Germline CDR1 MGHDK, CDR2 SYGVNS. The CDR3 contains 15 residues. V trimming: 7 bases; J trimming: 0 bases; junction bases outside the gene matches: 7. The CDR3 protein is CASKKQGAVNTEAFF. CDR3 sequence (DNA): TGTGCCAGCAAGAAGCAGGGGGCGGTGAACACTGAAGCTTTCTTT.

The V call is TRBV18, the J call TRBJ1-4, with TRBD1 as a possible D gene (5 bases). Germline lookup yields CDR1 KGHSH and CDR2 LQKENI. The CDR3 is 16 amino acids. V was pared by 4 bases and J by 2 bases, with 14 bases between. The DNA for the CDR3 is TGTGCCAGCTCACTATTCGTCCAGGGTACTAATGAAAAACTGTTTTTT. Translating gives CASSLFVQGTNEKLFF.

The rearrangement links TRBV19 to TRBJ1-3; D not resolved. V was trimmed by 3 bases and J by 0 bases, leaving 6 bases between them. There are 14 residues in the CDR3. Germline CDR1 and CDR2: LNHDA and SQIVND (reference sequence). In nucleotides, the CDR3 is TGTGCCAGTAGTATTGGTAGCTCTGGAAACACCATATATTTT. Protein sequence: CASSIGSSGNTIYF.

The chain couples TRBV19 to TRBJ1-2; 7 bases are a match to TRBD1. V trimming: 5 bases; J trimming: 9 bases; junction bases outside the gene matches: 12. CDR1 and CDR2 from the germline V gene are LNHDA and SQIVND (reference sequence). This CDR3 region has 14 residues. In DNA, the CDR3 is TGTGCCAGTAGTCCGCGGACAGGCCGGGGCCGCTACACCTTC. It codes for CASSPRTGRGRYTF.

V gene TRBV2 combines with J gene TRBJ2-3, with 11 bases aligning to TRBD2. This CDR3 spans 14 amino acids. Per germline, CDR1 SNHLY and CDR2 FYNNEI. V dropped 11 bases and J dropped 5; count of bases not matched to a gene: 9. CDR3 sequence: CAGGGTSGLDTQYF. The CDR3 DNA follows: TGTGCCGGAGGGGGGACTAGCGGCTTAGATACGCAGTATTTT.

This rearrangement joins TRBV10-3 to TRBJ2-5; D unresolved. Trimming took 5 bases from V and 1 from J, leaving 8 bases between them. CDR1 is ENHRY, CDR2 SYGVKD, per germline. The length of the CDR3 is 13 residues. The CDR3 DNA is TGTGCCATCAGTTTGGCAGGCCAAGAGACCCAGTACTTC. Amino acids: CAISLAGQETQYF.